The 29 T cell receptor beta chains below all came from one sample that was sequenced in a study of blood T cells in healthy people across ages. The authors ran a second PCR of about 6 to 12 cycles using a sample-barcoded 5' primer and a J-beta primer mix. MiXCR was run by TCRdb on the 5' RACE reads, yielding one entry per CDR3 protein. The repertoire consists of about 1.1 million distinct CDR3 sequences, with 35% to 40% occurring once and the leading ten covering about 12%. What was sequenced was blood. These receptors were obtained from a man between 18 and 35 years old in good health.

The count of this clonotype is one. V gene TRBV14 combines with J gene TRBJ1-1; the D gene is possibly TRBD1 (5 bases). V lost 5 bases, J lost 1 base, and 20 bases lay in between. The germline V gene encodes CDR1 SGHDN and CDR2 FVKESK. This CDR3 region has 17 residues. For the CDR3, the DNA is TGTGCCAGCAGCATAGGGGTTTCGGAATGGGGGAACACTGAAGCTTTCTTT. It codes for CASSIGVSEWGNTEAFF. Drawing the rest from reference TRBV14 and TRBJ1-1, the complete variable domain is EAGVTQFPSHSVIEKGQTVTLRCDPISGHDNLYWYRRVMGKEIKFLLHFVKESKQDESGMPNNRFLAERTGGTYSTLKVQPAELEDSGVYFCASSIGVSEWGNTEAFFGQGTRLTVV.

V and J are TRBV20-1 and TRBJ2-1; 7 nucleotides line up with TRBD1. With the DNA end fitting TRBJ2-7 better, the J assignment may be wrong. CDR3 length: 16 amino acids. Germline V gene lookup returns CDR1 DFQATT and CDR2 SNEGSKA (reference sequence). The CDR3 protein is CSADSTGDSSYNEQYF. The CDR3 nucleotides are TGCAGTGCGGACTCCACAGGGGATAGCTCCTACAATGAGCAGTACTTC.

J is TRBJ1-5 and V is TRBV20-1; D remains ambiguous. The V gene's germline CDR1 is DFQATT and CDR2 SNEGSKA (reference sequence). Trimming left V 6 bases short and J 5 bases short, with 17 bases between. The CDR3 extends over 14 amino acids. The CDR3 region is CSATSGVGYQPQHF. The CDR3 DNA follows: TGCAGTGCGACGAGCGGGGTAGGGTATCAGCCCCAGCATTTT.

This chain joins TRBV6-6 and TRBJ2-2; a weak D match, TRBD1 (6 bases). CDR3 length: 12 residues. The germline gives CDR1 MNHNY, CDR2 SVGAGI (reference sequence). This chain's CDR3 is CATSRGSGELFF. Written as DNA, the CDR3 is TGTGCTACCAGTAGGGGGTCCGGGGAGCTGTTTTTT.

This clonotype was observed a few times. CDR3 region: CSALNPGLAGEETQYF. CDR3 bases: TGCAGTGCTTTGAACCCGGGACTAGCGGGGGAAGAGACCCAGTACTTC. This rearrangement joins TRBV20-1 to TRBJ2-5; 14 bases line up with TRBD2. The CDR3 runs 16 residues. Looked up from germline, CDR1 is DFQATT and CDR2 is SNEGSKA (reference sequence). V was pared by 5 bases and J by 3 bases, with 8 bases of the junction left unmatched.

Only one count was recorded for this clonotype. V usage is TRBV7-9 and J usage is TRBJ1-2; D not certain. From germline, CDR1 is SEHNR and CDR2 FQNEAQ (reference sequence). V lost 5 bases and J 4 bases, leaving 20 bases between the germline ends. This CDR3 region has 16 residues. The CDR3 DNA follows: TGTGCCAGCAGCCTACATAGCGGTGGGCGGTCCTATGGCTACACCTTC. It encodes CASSLHSGGRSYGYTF.

CDR3 loop: CASSAVGERGGTTTGELFF. In DNA form, the CDR3 reads TGTGCCAGCAGCGCAGTGGGGGAAAGGGGAGGGACTACCACCGGGGAGCTGTTTTTT. The gene calls are TRBV9 and TRBJ2-2; TRBD2 agrees at 7 bases. V dropped 3 bases and J dropped 4; count of bases not matched to a gene: 18. The CDR3 contains 19 residues. Germline CDR1 and CDR2: SGDLS and YYNGEE.

This chain links TRBV10-3 with TRBJ2-1, with 11 bases fitting TRBD2. The germline V gene encodes CDR1 ENHRY and CDR2 SYGVKD. The junction had 9 bases not matched to a gene; V was cut back by 7 bases and J by 7 bases. CDR3 size: 15 residues. In DNA, the CDR3 is TGTGCCATCACTGCCGGGACTAGCGGTCCGAATGAGCAGTTCTTC. This translates into CAITAGTSGPNEQFF.

CDR3 sequence reads: CASSYTHPWSGAALFF. The CDR3 bases are TGTGCCAGCAGTTACACCCACCCTTGGTCCGGGGCGGCACTGTTTTTT. The rearrangement links TRBV6-2 or TRBV6-3 to TRBJ1-4; D is perhaps TRBD1 (5 bases). This CDR3 is 16 amino acids long. Germline V lookup: CDR1 MNHEY, CDR2 SVGEGT. V lost 2 bases and J 13 bases, leaving 23 bases between the germline ends.

This clonotype has only a few counts. The chain joins TRBV3-1 to TRBJ1-1, with a weak D call TRBD1 (6 bases). V lost 2 bases, J lost 3 bases, and 10 bases lay in between. The CDR3 sequence is 14 residues long. Germline lookup yields CDR1 LGHDT and CDR2 YNNKEL (reference sequence). CDR3 nucleotide sequence: TGTGCCAGCAGCCAACAGGGGTGGGACACTGAAGCTTTCTTT. Translating it yields CASSQQGWDTEAFF.

V gene TRBV12-3 or TRBV12-4 combines with J gene TRBJ2-1; 7 positions match TRBD2. V shed 6 bases and J 6 bases; nucleotides not matched to a gene: 11. The CDR3 sequence is 15 residues long. In DNA, the CDR3 is TGTGCCAGCAGGGGAAAAGACGAGCGGGGCAATGAGCAGTTCTTC. This sequence encodes CASRGKDERGNEQFF.

This clonotype was counted only a few times. The chain has TRBV7-6 and TRBJ2-5; D unresolved. The tail of the sequence fits TRBJ2-7 better, so the J call may be wrong. This CDR3 has 14 residues. CDR1 is SGHVS and CDR2 is FNYEAQ in the germline V gene. The CDR3 nucleotides read TGTGCCAGCAGCTTAGCTCAGTCCGGCTACGAGCAGTACTTC. Its translation: CASSLAQSGYEQYF.

In its sample, this clonotype was seen a few times. The CDR3 DNA reads as TGTGCCAGCAGCCACAGGGTTAATAATTCACCCCTCCACTTT. Encoded protein: CASSHRVNNSPLHF. The rearrangement uses TRBV5-6 and TRBJ1-6; TRBD1 might be the D (6 bases). Per the germline V gene, CDR1 is SGHDT and CDR2 is YYEEEE. The V end lost 4 bases, the J end lost 5 bases, and 10 bases lay between the germline ends. The CDR3 sequence is 14 residues long.

This rearrangement joins TRBV4-3 to TRBJ2-1, with D tentatively TRBD2 (5 bases). Trimming cost V 0 bases and J 4 bases, with 13 bases left between them. The CDR3 is made up of 16 amino acids. Germline V gene lookup returns CDR1 LGHNA and CDR2 YSLEER. CDR3 residues: CASSQDPGLQYNEQFF. The DNA of the CDR3 is TGCGCCAGCAGCCAAGACCCAGGACTCCAATACAATGAGCAGTTCTTC.

The sample holds a few counts of this clonotype. V is TRBV12-3 or TRBV12-4 and J is TRBJ1-2; D possibly corresponds to TRBD1 (5 bases). V dropped 7 bases and J dropped 7 bases, with 22 bases sitting between them. CDR3 length equals 15 residues. The CDR3, as DNA: TGTGCCAGCACCCTCGTCGGGGGGGATGCTCGTGGCTACACCTTC. It yields the protein CASTLVGGDARGYTF.

This clonotype was picked up a small number of times. The V and J genes are TRBV29-1 and TRBJ1-1; D is undetermined. The germline V and J ends were trimmed by 0 bases and 2 bases, with 4 bases remaining between them. Germline V CDR1 and CDR2: SQVTM, ANQGSEA. The CDR3 consists of 12 residues. CDR3 sequence reads: CSVEEENTEAFF. CDR3 nucleotides: TGCAGCGTTGAAGAGGAAAACACTGAAGCTTTCTTT.

The chain uses TRBV5-1 and TRBJ2-3; possibly TRBD1 for D (6 bases). Trimming removed 4 bases from V and 2 bases from J, with 17 bases in between. The germline V gene encodes CDR1 SGHRS and CDR2 YFSETQ. The CDR3 spans 16 residues. The CDR3 reads CASSIRQAPDTDTQYF. The CDR3 coding sequence is TGCGCCAGCAGCATCCGACAGGCACCCGACACAGATACGCAGTATTTT.

The J gene is TRBJ2-1, the V gene TRBV4-2; tentative D call: TRBD2 (6 bases). The CDR3 has 15 residues. V lost 4 bases and J lost 1, with 11 bases in between. CDR1 and CDR2 from the germline V gene are LGHNA and YNFKEQ. CDR3 nucleotides: TGTGCCAGCAGCCGGCGGGAATATTCCTACAATGAGCAGTTCTTC. This codes for CASSRREYSYNEQFF.

This clonotype appeared once. The chain joins TRBV29-1 to TRBJ2-1; 15 nucleotides agree with TRBD2. CDR3 size: 13 residues. V was pared by 5 bases and J by 13 bases, with 6 bases of the junction left unmatched. CDR1 and CDR2 from the germline V gene are SQVTM and ANQGSEA. The CDR3 DNA reads as TGCAGCGTTAAAAGGACTAGCGGGGGGGCCCAGTTCTTC. It encodes CSVKRTSGGAQFF.

The V and J genes are TRBV6-2 or TRBV6-3 and TRBJ2-7; 12 bases agree with TRBD2. The CDR3 runs to 14 residues. J lost 7 bases, V lost 8 bases, and 9 bases had no gene match. CDR1 and CDR2 from the germline V gene are MNHEY and SVGEGT. CDR3 nucleotide sequence: TGTGCCAGCCACCTAGCGGGGGGGGACAATGAGCAGTACTTC. This encodes CASHLAGGDNEQYF.

The CDR3 nucleotides read TGTGCCAGCAGTTCAAGAAGCACAGGGGCTAGAAACACTGAAGCTTTCTTT. Translated, it gives CASSSRSTGARNTEAFF. The rearrangement links TRBV6-6 to TRBJ1-1; 7 positions match TRBD1. Germline CDR1 reads MNHNY; CDR2 reads SVGAGI (reference sequence). V shed 4 bases and J 2 bases; nucleotides not matched to a gene: 13. There are 17 residues in the CDR3.

This clonotype was seen only a few times. The V call is TRBV9, the J call TRBJ1-2; D is undetermined. In germline, CDR1 is SGDLS, CDR2 YYNGEE. Trimming took 4 bases from V and 8 from J, leaving 18 bases between them. The CDR3 runs to 14 residues. The CDR3 spells CASSSGPIGGGYTF. The CDR3 bases are TGTGCCAGCAGCTCCGGTCCCATCGGAGGGGGCTACACCTTC.

This clonotype was seen more than once but under ten times. The CDR3 loop reads CASSQETYREQETQYF. Written as DNA, the CDR3 is TGCGCCAGCAGCCAAGAAACGTATCGGGAGCAAGAGACCCAGTACTTC. The gene calls are TRBV4-3 and TRBJ2-5, with TRBD2 as a possible D gene (6 bases). The CDR3 runs to 16 residues. V gave up 0 bases and J gave up 2 bases, with 13 bases separating them. Germline CDR1 and CDR2: LGHNA and YSLEER.

Notes on this clonotype: A much larger clone lies one base from this, so it may be a read error. The chain recombines TRBV27 with TRBJ2-1; 8 positions match TRBD2. In germline, CDR1 is MNHEY, CDR2 SMNVEV (reference sequence). This CDR3 region has 16 residues. CDR3 DNA: TGTGTCAGCAGTCCCCGACTAGCGCCGGGGTACAATGAGCAGTTCTTC. Its protein is CVSSPRLAPGYNEQFF.

The chain uses TRBV12-3 or TRBV12-4 and TRBJ1-1; D possibly corresponds to TRBD1 (6 bases). The CDR3 is 14 amino acids. The germline V and J ends were trimmed by 11 bases and 4 bases, with 20 bases remaining between them. The CDR3 DNA reads TGTGCCTGCATTGGAACAGGGCAACGCACTGAAGCTTTCTTT. It yields the protein CACIGTGQRTEAFF.

The chain is built from TRBV7-2 and TRBJ1-1; D remains ambiguous. The germline V and J ends were trimmed by 0 bases and 1 base, with 9 bases remaining between them. Germline lookup yields CDR1 SGHTA and CDR2 FQGNSA. The CDR3 loop spans 15 amino acids. CDR3 DNA sequence: TGTGCCAGCAGCTTAGCGAGGCCCTCGAACACTGAAGCTTTCTTT. Protein sequence: CASSLARPSNTEAFF.

The chain recombines TRBV20-1 with TRBJ1-2; unclear D gene. CDR1 DFQATT and CDR2 SNEGSKA come from the germline V gene (reference sequence). Trimming pared 0 bases from V and 1 base from J, leaving 9 bases between. The length of the CDR3 is 14 residues. CDR3 bases: TGCAGTGCTAGAGAATTGGCTGATAACTATGGCTACACCTTC. It codes for CSARELADNYGYTF.

The CDR3 here is CASSFGVVGDTQYF. DNA of the CDR3: TGTGCCAGCAGCTTTGGAGTGGTCGGAGATACGCAGTATTTT. The chain is built from TRBV11-3 and TRBJ2-3; D is uncertain. The CDR3 extends over 14 amino acids. V gave up 3 bases and J gave up 5 bases, with 12 bases separating them. Germline assignment: CDR1 SGHNT and CDR2 YENEEA. The full variable domain, its missing parts supplied by reference TRBV11-3 and TRBJ2-3, is EAGVVQSPRYKIIEKKQPVAFWCNPISGHNTLYWYLQNLGQGPELLIRYENEEAVDDSQLPKDRFSAERLKGVDSTLKIQPAELGDSAVYLCASSFGVVGDTQYFGPGTRLTVL.

This clonotype turned up a few times. The rearrangement links TRBV7-2 to TRBJ2-6; the D gene is possibly TRBD1 (6 bases). This CDR3 contains 18 residues. Deletions cut 5 bases from V and 0 bases from J, with 17 bases between. Germline V gives CDR1 SGHTA, CDR2 FQGNSA. Written as DNA, the CDR3 is TGTGCCAGCAGCCTAGACAGGAGTACGCACTCTGGGGCCAACGTCCTGACTTTC. Protein product: CASSLDRSTHSGANVLTF.